One sample yielded the 4 T cell receptor beta chains listed below, sequenced in a study of blood T cell repertoires in COVID-19. Profiling relied on immunoSEQ multiplex PCR, and the TCRdb table lists in-frame clones only, not all of them. The table includes over 75,000 clones, under 90% detected once. The sample taken for sequencing was peripheral blood. These receptors all stem from a human donor with active COVID-19. The donor label of this sample is uncertain.

There are a few counts of this clone. The V call is TRBV7-9, the J call TRBJ2-2; D uncertain. Trimming cost V 5 bases and J 5 bases, with 3 bases left between them. This CDR3 is built from 11 residues. Per the germline V gene, CDR1 is SEHNR and CDR2 is FQNEAQ (reference sequence). The CDR3 here is CASSHTGELFF. In nucleotides, the CDR3 is TGTGCCAGCAGCCATACCGGGGAGCTGTTTTTT.

The rearrangement links TRBV5-4 to TRBJ1-6; maybe TRBD1 (6 bases). The CDR3 runs 16 residues. Germline lookup yields CDR1 SGHNT and CDR2 YYREEE (reference sequence). The V and J ends lost 4 bases and 9 bases respectively, with 20 bases between them. In nucleotides, the CDR3 is TGTGCCAGCAGCCGCTCCCAACAGGGTATTCCTTCACCCCTCCACTTT. Protein: CASSRSQQGIPSPLHF. Full variable domain (rest looked up from reference TRBV5-4 and TRBJ1-6): ETGVTQSPTHLIKTRGQQVTLRCSSQSGHNTVSWYQQALGQGPQFIFQYYREEENGRGNFPPRFSGLQFPNYSSELNVNALELDDSALYLCASSRSQQGIPSPLHFGNGTRLTVT.

The chain couples TRBV24-1 to TRBJ2-3; D is uncertain. The V gene lost 0 bases and the J gene lost 0 bases, with 9 bases spanning the gap. The germline gives CDR1 KGHDR, CDR2 SFDVKD. This CDR3 has 16 residues. The CDR3 sequence: CATSDLAGRSTDTQYF. CDR3 DNA: TGTGCCACCAGTGATTTGGCAGGTAGAAGCACAGATACGCAGTATTTT.

The chain couples TRBV24-1 to TRBJ2-3; weak D call: TRBD1 (6 bases). The germline gives CDR1 KGHDR, CDR2 SFDVKD. This CDR3 is built from 14 residues. Trimming took off 5 bases at V and 3 bases at J, with 11 bases between the two ends. The CDR3: CATSGLGTTDTQYF. The CDR3 DNA reads as TGTGCCACCAGTGGTCTAGGGACAACAGATACGCAGTATTTT.